This section outlines one TCR beta chain sequence together with its context. As yet, its antigen is unknown. TCRdb keeps only in-frame clones here, not all; method: immunoSEQ multiplex PCR. The data contain over 70,000 clones, 90% of them singletons. Germline lookup yields CDR1 LGHNT and CDR2 FRNRAP. This CDR3 region has 15 residues. V shed 1 base and J 4 bases; nucleotides not matched to a gene: 4. This entry belongs to a study of graft-versus-host responses after intestinal transplantation. Study summary: Transplant types were multivisceral, liver-intestinal, or isolated intestinal.

Findings of the study overall: Peak levels of circulating GvH clones tracked with early post-transplant HvG declines. Investigators detected GvH clones in recipient marrow, with some emerging earlier in ileum or blood. Elevated graft-versus-host to host-versus-graft clonal ratios in allografts were recorded for patients with graft-donor T cell macrochimerism.

The receptor's source is a human donor who was the organ donor for an intestinal transplant. The material sequenced was unstimulated CD8+ T cells sorted from spleen or lymph node cells, taken before transplant. V gene TRBV12-5 combines with J gene TRBJ2-1; 7 nucleotides align to TRBD1. The CDR3 loop is CASGLGQGVYNEQFF. The CDR3 DNA reads TGTGCTAGTGGTTTGGGGCAGGGGGTTTACAATGAGCAGTTCTTC. Using reference TRBV12-5 and TRBJ2-1 for the parts outside the CDR3, the full variable domain is DARVTQTPRHKVTEMGQEVTMRCQPILGHNTVFWYRQTMMQGLELLAYFRNRAPLDDSGMPKDRFSAEMPDATLATLKIQPSEPRDSAVYFCASGLGQGVYNEQFFGPGTRLTVL.